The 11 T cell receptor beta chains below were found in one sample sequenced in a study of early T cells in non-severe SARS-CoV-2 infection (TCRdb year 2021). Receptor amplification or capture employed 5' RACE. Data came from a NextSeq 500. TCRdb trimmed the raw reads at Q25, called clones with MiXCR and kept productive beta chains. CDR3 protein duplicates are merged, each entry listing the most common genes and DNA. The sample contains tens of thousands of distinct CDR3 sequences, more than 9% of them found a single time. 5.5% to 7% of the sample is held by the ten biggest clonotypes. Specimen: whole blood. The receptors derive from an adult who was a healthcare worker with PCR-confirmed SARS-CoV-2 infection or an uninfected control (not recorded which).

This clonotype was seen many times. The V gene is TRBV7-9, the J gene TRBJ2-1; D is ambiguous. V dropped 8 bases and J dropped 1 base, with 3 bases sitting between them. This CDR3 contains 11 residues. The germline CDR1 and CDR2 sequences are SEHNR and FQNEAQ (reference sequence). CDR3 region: CASASYNEQFF. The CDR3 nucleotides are TGTGCCAGCGCGTCCTACAATGAGCAGTTCTTC.

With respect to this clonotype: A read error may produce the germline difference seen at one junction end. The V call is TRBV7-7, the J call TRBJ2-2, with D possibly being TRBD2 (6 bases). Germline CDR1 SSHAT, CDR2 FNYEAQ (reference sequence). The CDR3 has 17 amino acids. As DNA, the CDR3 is TGTGCTAGCAGCCCCCCCCCCGGGACTCCCCATTCCGGGGAGCTGTTTTTT. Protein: CASSPPPGTPHSGELFF.

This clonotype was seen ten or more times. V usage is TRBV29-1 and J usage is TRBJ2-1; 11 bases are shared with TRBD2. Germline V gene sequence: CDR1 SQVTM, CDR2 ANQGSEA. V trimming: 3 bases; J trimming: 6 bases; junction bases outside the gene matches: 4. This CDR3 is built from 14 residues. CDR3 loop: CSVEGLADGNEQFF. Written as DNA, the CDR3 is TGCAGCGTTGAGGGACTAGCGGACGGCAATGAGCAGTTCTTC.

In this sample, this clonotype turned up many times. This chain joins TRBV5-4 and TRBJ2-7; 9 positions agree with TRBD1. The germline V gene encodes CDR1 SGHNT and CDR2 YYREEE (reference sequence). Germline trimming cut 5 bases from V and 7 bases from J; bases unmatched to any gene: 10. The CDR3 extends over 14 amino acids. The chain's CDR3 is CASRDTGGTWEQYF. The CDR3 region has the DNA TGTGCCAGCAGGGATACAGGGGGCACGTGGGAGCAGTACTTC.

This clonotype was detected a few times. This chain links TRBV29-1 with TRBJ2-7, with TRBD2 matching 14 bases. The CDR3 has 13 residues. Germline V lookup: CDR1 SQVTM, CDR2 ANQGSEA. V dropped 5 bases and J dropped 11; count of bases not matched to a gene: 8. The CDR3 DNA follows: TGCAGCGTTCCCGGGACTAGCGGGAGTTTGGAGTACTTC. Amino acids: CSVPGTSGSLEYF.

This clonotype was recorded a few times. CDR3 in DNA: TGTGCCGGTACTGGGAGGCTAAATCACACCGGGGAGCTGTTTTTT. Translated, it gives CAGTGRLNHTGELFF. This chain connects TRBV3-1 to TRBJ2-2; weak D call: TRBD2 (6 bases). This CDR3 is built from 15 residues. Deletions cut 11 bases from V and 3 bases from J, with 19 bases between. Germline values: CDR1 LGHDT, CDR2 YNNKEL (reference sequence).

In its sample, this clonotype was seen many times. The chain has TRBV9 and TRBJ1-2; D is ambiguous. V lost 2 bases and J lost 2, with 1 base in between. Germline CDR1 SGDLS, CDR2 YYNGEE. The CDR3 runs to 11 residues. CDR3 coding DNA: TGTGCCAGCAGCGTCAACTATGGCTACACCTTC. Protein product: CASSVNYGYTF. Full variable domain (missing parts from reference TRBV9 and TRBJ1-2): DSGVTQTPKHLITATGQRVTLRCSPRSGDLSVYWYQQSLDQGLQFLIQYYNGEERAKGNILERFSAQQFPDLHSELNLSSLELGDSALYFCASSVNYGYTFGSGTRLTVV.

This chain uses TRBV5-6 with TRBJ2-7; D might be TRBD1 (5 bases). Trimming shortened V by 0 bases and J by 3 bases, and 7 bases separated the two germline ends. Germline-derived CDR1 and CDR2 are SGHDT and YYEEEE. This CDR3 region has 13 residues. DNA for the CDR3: TGTGCCAGCAGCTTGGTCGACAGCTACGAGCAGTACTTC. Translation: CASSLVDSYEQYF.

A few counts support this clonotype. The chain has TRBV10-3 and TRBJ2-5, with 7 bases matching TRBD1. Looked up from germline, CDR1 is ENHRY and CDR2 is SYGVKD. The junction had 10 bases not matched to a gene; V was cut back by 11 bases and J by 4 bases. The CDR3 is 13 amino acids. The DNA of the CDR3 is TGTGCCGCCGACAGGGTAGGGCGAGAGACCCAGTACTTC. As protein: CAADRVGRETQYF.

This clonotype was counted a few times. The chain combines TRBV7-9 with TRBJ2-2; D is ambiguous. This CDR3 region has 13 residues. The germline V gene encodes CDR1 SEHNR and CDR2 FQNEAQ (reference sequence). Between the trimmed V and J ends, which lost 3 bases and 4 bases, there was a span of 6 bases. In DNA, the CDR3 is TGTGCCAGCAGCTTTGGGCCCACCGGGGAGCTGTTTTTT. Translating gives CASSFGPTGELFF.

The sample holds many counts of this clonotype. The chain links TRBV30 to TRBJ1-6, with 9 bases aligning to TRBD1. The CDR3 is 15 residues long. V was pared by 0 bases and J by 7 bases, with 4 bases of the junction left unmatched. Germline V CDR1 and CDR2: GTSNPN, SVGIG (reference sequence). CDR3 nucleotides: TGTGCCTGGAGTGTAACGACAGGGGGAAATTCACCCCTCCACTTT. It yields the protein CAWSVTTGGNSPLHF. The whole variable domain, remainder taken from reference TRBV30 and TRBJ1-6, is SQTIHQWPATLVQPVGSPLSLECTVEGTSNPNLYWYRQAAGRGLQLLFYSVGIGQISSEVPQNLSASRPQDRQFILSSKKLLLSDSGFYLCAWSVTTGGNSPLHFGNGTRLTVT.